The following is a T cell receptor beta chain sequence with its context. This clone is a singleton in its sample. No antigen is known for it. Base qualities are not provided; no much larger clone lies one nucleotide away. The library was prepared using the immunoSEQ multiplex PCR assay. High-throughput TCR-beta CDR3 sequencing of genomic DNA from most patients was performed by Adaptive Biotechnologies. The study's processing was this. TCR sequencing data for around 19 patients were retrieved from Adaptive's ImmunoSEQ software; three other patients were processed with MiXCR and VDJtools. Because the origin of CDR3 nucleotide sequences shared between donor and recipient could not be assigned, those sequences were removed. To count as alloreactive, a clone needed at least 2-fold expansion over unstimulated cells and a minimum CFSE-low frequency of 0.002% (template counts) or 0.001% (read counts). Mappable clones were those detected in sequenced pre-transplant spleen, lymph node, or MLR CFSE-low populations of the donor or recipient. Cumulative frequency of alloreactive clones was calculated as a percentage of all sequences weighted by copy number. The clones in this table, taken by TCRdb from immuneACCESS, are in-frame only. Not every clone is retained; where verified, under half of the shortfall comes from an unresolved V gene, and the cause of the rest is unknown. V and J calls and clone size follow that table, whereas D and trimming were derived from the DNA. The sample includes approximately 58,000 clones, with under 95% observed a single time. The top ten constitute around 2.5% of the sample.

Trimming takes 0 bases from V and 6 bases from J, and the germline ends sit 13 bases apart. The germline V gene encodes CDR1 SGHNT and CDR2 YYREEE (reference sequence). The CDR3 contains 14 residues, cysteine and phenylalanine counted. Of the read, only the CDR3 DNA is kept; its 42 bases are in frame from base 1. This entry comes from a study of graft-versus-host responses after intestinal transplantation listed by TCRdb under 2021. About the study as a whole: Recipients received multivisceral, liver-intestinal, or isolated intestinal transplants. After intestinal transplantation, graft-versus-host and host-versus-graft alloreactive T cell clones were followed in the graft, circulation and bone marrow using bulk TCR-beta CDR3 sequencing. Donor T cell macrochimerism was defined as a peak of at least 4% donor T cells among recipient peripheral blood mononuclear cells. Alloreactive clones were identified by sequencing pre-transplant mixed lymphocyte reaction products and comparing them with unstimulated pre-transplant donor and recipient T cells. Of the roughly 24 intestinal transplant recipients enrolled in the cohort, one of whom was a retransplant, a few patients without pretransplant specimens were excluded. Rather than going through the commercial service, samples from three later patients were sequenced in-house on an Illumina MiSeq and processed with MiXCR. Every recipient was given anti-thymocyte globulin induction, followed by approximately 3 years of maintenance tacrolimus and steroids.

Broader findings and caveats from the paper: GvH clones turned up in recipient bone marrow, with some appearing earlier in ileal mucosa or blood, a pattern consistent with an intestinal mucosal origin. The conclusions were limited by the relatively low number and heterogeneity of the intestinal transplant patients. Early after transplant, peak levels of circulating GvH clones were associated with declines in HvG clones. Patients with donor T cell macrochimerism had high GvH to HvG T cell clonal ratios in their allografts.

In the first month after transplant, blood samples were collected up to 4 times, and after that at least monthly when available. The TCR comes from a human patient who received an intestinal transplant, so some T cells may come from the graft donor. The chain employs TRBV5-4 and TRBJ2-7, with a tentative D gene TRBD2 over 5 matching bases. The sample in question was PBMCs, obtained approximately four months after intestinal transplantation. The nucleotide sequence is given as TGTGCCAGCAGCTTGGGGGTCGTGGCGGGCGAGCAGTACTTC. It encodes CASSLGVVAGEQYF.